This T cell receptor (beta chain) originates from a study of blood T cell repertoires in COVID-19. Study-wide context: Acute and convalescent COVID-19 specimens originated in the United States, Italy and Spain. PBMCs, B-cell-depleted T cells, or T cells provided the cDNA or gDNA that made up the material.

Per the study methods: From reference gene primer amplification, estimates of nucleated cell counts were derived. Sequenced by immunoSEQ multiplex PCR; TCRdb stores in-frame clones only, minus some. Clone size and V and J calls were adopted from that table, with D and trimming inferred from the DNA. The data hold about 130,000 clones, with over 70% observed a single time. CDR3 size: 16 residues. Germline V CDR1 and CDR2: MNHEY, SMNVEV (reference sequence). Deletions cut 5 bases from V and 2 bases from J, with 16 bases between. This sequence originates from a woman aged 45-65 years with acute or convalescent COVID-19. The sequencing sample was made of peripheral blood. The chain is built from TRBV27 and TRBJ2-4; possibly TRBD1 for D (6 bases). The CDR3 coding sequence is TGTGCCAGCAGTCTAAAACCCGGGACAACCAAAAACATTCAGTACTTC. Its translation: CASSLKPGTTKNIQYF.